This is a list of T cell receptor beta chains from one sample in a study of immunodeficiency. The protocol was immunoSEQ multiplex PCR, while the TCRdb copy is restricted to in-frame clones and leaves out a portion. The repertoire holds over 2,000 clones, with around 86% as singletons. The specimen sequenced was CD4+ T cells from blood. The receptors derive from a woman between 18 and 30 years old with POLD1 deficiency. The CDR3 runs from the conserved cysteine through the conserved F or W. The D gene is left open where the match is weak. Only part of the rows carry a size: once, few, many, or a class if the clone is expanded.

-	TRBJ1-2	-	TRBV7-8	CASSRRPQGTYGYTF	TGTGCCAGCAGTCGCAGGCCGCAGGGGACCTATGGCTACACCTTC
-	TRBJ1-4	TRBD1	TRBV2	CASRLPRTGANEKLFF	TGTGCCAGCAGATTACCTAGGACAGGGGCTAATGAAAAACTGTTTTTT
-	TRBJ2-2	-	TRBV24-1	CATGAVTGELFF	TGTGCCACCGGAGCAGTTACCGGGGAGCTGTTTTTT
once	TRBJ1-1	-	TRBV11-1	CASSFAAGISPEAFF	TGTGCCAGCAGCTTCGCTGCAGGGATTAGTCCTGAAGCTTTCTTT
-	TRBJ2-3	-	TRBV5-1	CASSEGVASTDTQYF	TGCGCCAGCAGCGAGGGGGTCGCTAGCACAGATACGCAGTATTTT
-	TRBJ2-3	-	TRBV5-1	CASGSTDTQYF	TGCGCCAGCGGAAGCACAGATACGCAGTATTTT
-	TRBJ1-2	-	TRBV12-3/TRBV12-4	CASSLAATGYTF	TGTGCCAGCAGTTTAGCGGCCACTGGCTACACCTTC
few	TRBJ1-1	TRBD1	TRBV19	CASSRDRVEAFF	TGTGCCAGTTCCCGGGACAGGGTAGAGGCTTTCTTT
-	TRBJ1-5	TRBD1	TRBV19	CASSRGQLTRYQPQHF	TGTGCCAGTAGTAGGGGACAGCTAACGCGGTATCAGCCCCAGCATTTT
-	TRBJ2-2	-	TRBV7-2	CASSSTRGRWELFF	TGTGCCAGCAGCTCTACACGTGGGCGTTGGGAGCTGTTTTTT
-	TRBJ1-2	-	TRBV28	CASSPTANYGYTF	TGTGCCAGCAGCCCGACAGCTAACTATGGCTACACCTTC
-	TRBJ2-3	TRBD2	TRBV19	CASRTSGSTDTQYF	TGTGCCAGTAGGACTAGCGGTAGCACAGATACGCAGTATTTT
-	TRBJ1-6	-	TRBV7-9	CASSLWGVGGSPLHF	TGTGCCAGCAGCCTTTGGGGCGTCGGAGGTTCACCCCTCCACTTT
-	TRBJ2-1	TRBD2	TRBV9	CASSALAGGPGNEQFF	TGTGCCAGCAGCGCCTTAGCGGGAGGCCCCGGAAATGAGCAGTTCTTC
-	TRBJ2-1	TRBD1	TRBV5-1	CASSLTGGSYNEQFF	TGCGCCAGCAGCTTGACAGGGGGCTCCTACAATGAGCAGTTCTTC
-	TRBJ2-7	-	TRBV20-1	CSARAPYEQYF	TGCAGTGCTAGAGCGCCTTACGAGCAGTACTTC
-	TRBJ1-5	TRBD1	TRBV7-8	CASSFHGQGNQPQHF	TGTGCCAGCAGCTTTCACGGACAGGGAAATCAGCCCCAGCATTTT
-	TRBJ1-2	-	TRBV29-1	CSVVVPPYGYTF	TGCAGCGTTGTCGTACCCCCCTATGGCTACACCTTC
-	TRBJ2-1	TRBD2	TRBV18	CASSPVAGGINEQFF	TGTGCCAGCTCACCAGTAGCGGGAGGAATAAATGAGCAGTTCTTC
-	TRBJ2-6	-	TRBV7-2	CASSLVADSGANVLTF	TGTGCCAGCAGCTTAGTAGCCGACTCTGGGGCCAACGTCCTGACTTTC
-	TRBJ2-1	TRBD2	TRBV10-3	CAINQPGAGVDNEQFF	TGTGCCATCAATCAACCGGGAGCGGGAGTGGACAATGAGCAGTTCTTC
-	TRBJ2-7	TRBD1	TRBV19	CASSRTTGAYEQYF	TGTGCCAGTAGTAGGACCACAGGGGCCTACGAGCAGTACTTC
-	TRBJ2-1	TRBD2	TRBV6-5	CASSYLGRAVNEQFF	TGTGCCAGCAGTTACCTCGGGAGGGCGGTTAATGAGCAGTTCTTC
-	TRBJ1-1	-	TRBV24-1	CATSLGGNTEAFF	TGTGCCACCAGCTTGGGGGGGAACACTGAAGCTTTCTTT
-	TRBJ2-5	-	TRBV11-3	CASSSMWETQYF	TGTGCCAGCAGCTCGATGTGGGAGACCCAGTACTTC
-	TRBJ2-1	-	TRBV5-4	CASSLSPEGRSNEQFF	TGTGCCAGCAGCTTATCCCCCGAAGGCCGATCAAATGAGCAGTTCTTC
-	TRBJ2-1	-	TRBV5-4	CASSLQGPSAREQFF	TGTGCCAGCAGCTTGCAGGGCCCTAGCGCGAGGGAGCAGTTCTTC
-	TRBJ2-3	-	TRBV21-1	CASSPREGVDTDTQYF	TGTGCCAGCAGCCCGCGGGAGGGCGTTGACACAGATACGCAGTATTTT
-	TRBJ1-4	-	TRBV7-9	CASTEGFHEKLFF	TGTGCCAGCACCGAGGGTTTCCATGAAAAACTGTTTTTT
-	TRBJ2-5	-	TRBV24-1	CATSDYRDRETQYF	TGTGCCACCAGTGATTACAGGGACCGGGAGACCCAGTACTTC